This T cell receptor beta chain stems from a study of T cell repertoires in cytomegalovirus infection. Across the whole study: Public TCR beta signatures were indicative of both CMV infection and a matching HLA type. Study findings and constraints: What dominated the ex vivo response were HLA-C-restricted CMV-specific TCR beta clonotypes.

In its sample, this clonotype was seen a few times. The target antigen is unknown. One entry per CDR3 protein, called by TCRdb with MiXCR from the reads. The table has about 920,000 distinct CDR3 sequences, roughly 30% seen once; the top ten hold roughly 13%. This CDR3 has 16 residues. V lost 4 bases to trimming and J lost 8 bases, with 21 bases between them. The sequence derives from a human donor in good health (CMV status not recorded). Some clones in this sample may be carry-over from other donors' samples. This specimen was cultured CD8+ T cells from PBMCs, taken from culture after CMV antigen stimulation. This chain joins TRBV12-3 or TRBV12-4 and TRBJ2-1; unclear D gene. The CDR3 DNA is TGTGCCAGCAGTTCCCCGGGCGAGACCCTCCTTGATGAGCAGTTCTTC. Translating it yields CASSSPGETLLDEQFF.